This T cell receptor (beta chain) emerged from a study of cytomegalovirus exposure and HLA in healthy donors. The wider study: Caucasian-associated ancestry cluster membership applied to around 76% of over 350 genotyped donors.

Germline assignment: CDR1 SGHDN and CDR2 FVKESK. This CDR3 region has 16 residues. Trimming left V 1 base short and J 3 bases short, with 13 bases between. About this clone: What it binds is unknown.

Overall study results and limits: Cytomegalovirus status was reportedly diagnosed by the classifier with high sensitivity and specificity.

Primers: 60 Vbeta forward and 13 Jbeta reverse. The method was immunoSEQ multiplex PCR; TCRdb's version includes in-frame clones alone and lacks a portion of them. Here the sample spans more than 90,000 clones, roughly 76% being singletons. V usage is TRBV14 and J usage is TRBJ2-1, with D maybe TRBD2 (6 bases). This clonotype was sampled from a man aged 40-49 years in good health and CMV-seronegative. The sample taken for sequencing was PBMCs. Here the CDR3 reads CASSQVFGSLYNEQFF. The CDR3, as DNA: TGTGCCAGCAGCCAAGTGTTCGGGAGCCTCTACAATGAGCAGTTCTTC.